Reported below is one T cell receptor (beta chain). Its target is unknown. This record comes from a study of T cells in tuberculosis. Notes on the study in general: GEM motif frequencies gave more than 65% accuracy; the GMM repertoire gave approximately 90%.

The table came from immunoSEQ multiplex PCR; TCRdb's copy has only in-frame clones and leaves some out. This sample yields about 24,000 clones, of which 95% to 96% are seen a single time; 9.4% belongs to the top ten. CDR1 and CDR2 from the germline V gene are LNHDA and SQIVND (reference sequence). Trimming at V came to 5 bases and at J to 4 bases, leaving 6 bases not matched to a gene. This CDR3 is built from 14 residues. Sequenced: PBMCs. This rearrangement joins TRBV19 to TRBJ1-2, with TRBD1 identical over 8 bases. The source is a donor aged 10-35 years with latent tuberculosis or without tuberculosis infection. The CDR3 DNA is TGTGCCAGTAGTGTGGACAGGGCCTTCTATGGCTACACCTTC. It codes for CASSVDRAFYGYTF.